Listed here are 32 T cell receptor beta chains from one sample, sequenced in a study of cytomegalovirus exposure and HLA in healthy donors (dated by TCRdb to 2016 to 2017). Libraries were constructed by the immunoSEQ multiplex PCR assay. For the multiplex PCR, a mixture combining 60 forward primers for TCR Vbeta segments and 13 reverse primers for TCR Jbeta segments was used. TCRdb took over this immuneACCESS table, retaining in-frame rearrangements with V and J assigned. Such tables are incomplete; in checked studies, under half of the missing clones stem from an unresolved V gene, and the remainder is unexplained. This sample has about 190,000 clones in its table, and about 80% of those were observed once. 0.9% to 1.2% of the sample is in the top ten clones. The material sequenced was PBMCs. These receptors were obtained from a woman aged 40-49 years in good health and CMV-seronegative.

DNA for the CDR3: TGTGCCAGCACTCCCGGGACAGGTGGGAACACTGAAGCTTTCTTT. It translates to CASTPGTGGNTEAFF. The gene calls are TRBV27 and TRBJ1-1; 8 bases agree with TRBD1. Trimming cost V 7 bases and J 1 base; bases outside gene matches: 8. The CDR3 contains 15 residues. CDR1 MNHEY and CDR2 SMNVEV come from the germline V gene (reference sequence).

Worth noting for this clone: Additional DNA sequences in this sample encode the identical CDR3. The V call is TRBV30, the J call TRBJ2-1, with TRBD2 identical over 7 bases. V lost 1 base, J lost 7 bases, and 1 base stayed unmatched. Germline V lookup: CDR1 GTSNPN, CDR2 SVGIG (reference sequence). The CDR3 consists of 12 residues. The chain's CDR3 is CAWSGGGNEQFF. CDR3 DNA sequence: TGTGCCTGGAGTGGGGGGGGGAATGAGCAGTTCTTC.

This chain connects TRBV6-5 to TRBJ1-5; no clear D. This CDR3 has 12 amino acids. From germline, CDR1 is MNHEY and CDR2 SVGAGI. V shed 7 bases and J shed 6 bases, with 10 bases lying between them. This CDR3 reads CASTEGSQPQHF. The DNA of the CDR3 is TGTGCCAGCACCGAAGGGAGTCAGCCCCAGCATTTT.

This rearrangement joins TRBV6-1 to TRBJ1-4, with D maybe TRBD1 (5 bases). The CDR3 spans 16 residues. Germline V lookup: CDR1 MNHNS, CDR2 SASEGT. The V and J ends lost 2 bases and 10 bases respectively, with 20 bases between them. The CDR3 reads CASSESGETAWGKLFF. The CDR3 nucleotides read TGTGCCAGCAGTGAATCGGGGGAGACAGCCTGGGGAAAACTGTTTTTT.

This sequence joins TRBV29-1 and TRBJ2-7, with TRBD2 matching 14 bases. The CDR3 loop spans 17 amino acids. The V and J ends lost 6 bases and 1 base, in that order; junction bases with no gene match: 11. CDR1 is SQVTM, CDR2 ANQGSEA, per germline. CDR3 in amino acids: CSVGGLAGGLISYEQYF. CDR3 DNA sequence: TGCAGCGTGGGCGGACTAGCGGGAGGACTCATTTCCTACGAGCAGTACTTC.

In this sample, this clone turned up once. This chain links TRBV30 with TRBJ2-1; D unresolved. Germline CDR1 is GTSNPN and CDR2 is SVGIG (reference sequence). The CDR3 covers 11 residues. V was pared by 1 base and J by 6 bases, with 4 bases between. The CDR3 coding sequence is TGTGCCTGGAGTGCTGTCAATGAGCAGTTCTTC. Translating it yields CAWSAVNEQFF.

The rearrangement links TRBV27 to TRBJ1-3; D may be TRBD1 (6 bases). This CDR3 is built from 13 residues. V was shortened by 8 bases and J by 4 bases, with 12 bases between the two germline ends. CDR1 is MNHEY and CDR2 is SMNVEV in the germline V gene (reference sequence). CDR3 in DNA: TGTGCCAGCGGGACATTGGGAGGAAACACCATATATTTT. This gives the protein CASGTLGGNTIYF.

The chain carries TRBV30 and TRBJ1-1, with D possibly being TRBD1 (5 bases). CDR1 is GTSNPN, CDR2 SVGIG, per germline (reference sequence). Trimming stripped 4 bases from V and 4 bases from J, with 16 bases between. There are 14 residues in the CDR3. The CDR3 loop is CAWTVSGGVTEAFF. CDR3 in DNA: TGTGCCTGGACCGTCTCGGGGGGAGTCACTGAAGCTTTCTTT. Using reference TRBV30 and TRBJ1-1 for the parts outside the CDR3, the full variable domain is SQTIHQWPATLVQPVGSPLSLECTVEGTSNPNLYWYRQAAGRGLQLLFYSVGIGQISSEVPQNLSASRPQDRQFILSSKKLLLSDSGFYLCAWTVSGGVTEAFFGQGTRLTVV.

The chain recombines TRBV9 with TRBJ2-2; maybe TRBD2 (5 bases). The CDR3 runs 14 residues. The V gene's germline CDR1 is SGDLS and CDR2 YYNGEE. The CDR3, as DNA: TGTGCGACCTCCGTAGGAGGGAACACCGGGGAGCTGTTTTTT. It specifies CATSVGGNTGELFF.

V is TRBV19 and J is TRBJ2-1, with D uncertain. V lost 6 bases, J lost 0 bases, and 9 bases lay in between. CDR1 and CDR2 from the germline V gene are LNHDA and SQIVND (reference sequence). The CDR3 sequence is 14 residues long. CDR3 DNA: TGTGCCAGTAGCAGATCCCACTCCTACAATGAGCAGTTCTTC. Translated: CASSRSHSYNEQFF. The full variable domain, with the rest looked up from reference TRBV19 and TRBJ2-1, is DGGITQSPKYLFRKEGQNVTLSCEQNLNHDAMYWYRQDPGQGLRLIYYSQIVNDFQKGDIAEGYSVSREKKESFPLTVTSAQKNPTAFYLCASSRSHSYNEQFFGPGTRLTVL.

This clone turned up a few times. The chain combines TRBV6-5 with TRBJ2-1, with D possibly matching TRBD1 (6 bases). CDR3 length equals 15 residues. The germline gives CDR1 MNHEY, CDR2 SVGAGI. V lost 4 bases to trimming and J lost 4 bases, with 14 bases between them. The CDR3 DNA sequence: TGTGCCAGCAGTTCCGGCCCCGACAGGTACAATGAGCAGTTCTTC. Translating gives CASSSGPDRYNEQFF.

This clone was found once. The V gene is TRBV11-2, the J gene TRBJ2-2; D is unclear. The CDR3 loop spans 15 amino acids. CDR1 is SGHAT and CDR2 is FQNNGV in the germline V gene. Trimming pared 5 bases from V and 5 bases from J, leaving 15 bases between. The CDR3 DNA sequence: TGTGCCAGCAGCCGCAATACGGGTTTTACCGGGGAGCTGTTTTTT. Its translation is CASSRNTGFTGELFF.

This clone has only a few counts. The chain carries TRBV4-3 and TRBJ2-3; 8 nucleotides align to TRBD1. The CDR3 extends over 17 amino acids. V lost 0 bases, J lost 4 bases, and 9 bases stayed unmatched. Germline CDR1 reads LGHNA; CDR2 reads YSLEER. For the CDR3, the DNA is TGCGCCAGCAGCCAAGAGACGCGACAGGGGATTGCAGATACGCAGTATTTT. Encoded protein: CASSQETRQGIADTQYF.

The V call is TRBV9, the J call TRBJ2-1, with 7 bases lining up with TRBD2. This CDR3 region has 17 residues. V trimming: 0 bases; J trimming: 3 bases; junction bases outside the gene matches: 9. Per germline, CDR1 SGDLS and CDR2 YYNGEE. The DNA of the CDR3 is TGTGCCAGCAGCGTAGGCGGGAGCGAGCCCAGCTACAATGAGCAGTTCTTC. It encodes CASSVGGSEPSYNEQFF.

The J gene is TRBJ2-7, the V gene TRBV30; 8 bases are shared with TRBD2. This CDR3 comprises 15 residues. Germline lookup yields CDR1 GTSNPN and CDR2 SVGIG (reference sequence). Trimming took 3 bases from V and 3 from J; bases not matched to a gene: 10. DNA for the CDR3: TGTGCCTGGAGAGAGAAACTGGGACTAGTCTACGAGCAGTACTTC. This sequence encodes CAWREKLGLVYEQYF.

V usage is TRBV19 and J usage is TRBJ1-3; possible D gene TRBD1, 5 bases. CDR3 size: 15 residues. V shed 6 bases and J shed 0 bases, with 12 bases lying between them. CDR1 and CDR2 from the germline V gene are LNHDA and SQIVND (reference sequence). CDR3 region: CASSAGTASGNTIYF. The DNA of the CDR3 is TGTGCCAGTAGCGCCGGGACTGCCTCTGGAAACACCATATATTTT.

The chain couples TRBV30 to TRBJ1-1, with 7 bases fitting TRBD1. This CDR3 is built from 14 residues. Per the germline V gene, CDR1 is GTSNPN and CDR2 is SVGIG (reference sequence). J was trimmed by 5 bases and V by 2 bases; bases with no gene match: 8. CDR3: CAWSLRGDETEAFF. The DNA for the CDR3 is TGTGCCTGGAGTCTCAGGGGGGATGAGACTGAAGCTTTCTTT.

V gene TRBV7-9 combines with J gene TRBJ1-4; 11 nucleotides match TRBD1. Germline lookup yields CDR1 SEHNR and CDR2 FQNEAQ (reference sequence). The CDR3 loop spans 15 amino acids. The V gene end was trimmed by 5 bases and the J gene end by 8 bases; junction bases not matched to a gene: 7. CDR3 sequence: CASSGFGQGAEKLFF. DNA of the CDR3: TGTGCCAGCAGCGGATTTGGACAGGGGGCGGAAAAACTGTTTTTT.

V is TRBV10-3 and J is TRBJ1-5; 10 bases line up with TRBD1. The CDR3 is 17 amino acids. Germline V gene sequence: CDR1 ENHRY, CDR2 SYGVKD. The ends lost 3 bases at V and 6 bases at J; junction bases unmatched: 11. Here the CDR3 DNA reads TGTGCCATCAGTGAAATTAAACCGGGACAGGGGTTTCAGCCCCAGCATTTT. Translated: CAISEIKPGQGFQPQHF.

V and J are TRBV7-9 and TRBJ2-1; D not resolved. This CDR3 comprises 12 residues. CDR1 and CDR2 from the germline V gene are SEHNR and FQNEAQ (reference sequence). V lost 5 bases and J 7 bases, leaving 9 bases between the germline ends. CDR3 bases: TGTGCCAGCAGCCCGTCGAGAAATGAGCAGTTCTTC. Translated, it gives CASSPSRNEQFF.

This chain connects TRBV21-1 to TRBJ2-7; the table's TRBD2 call for D was not verified on the DNA. TRBV21-1 is deemed a pseudogene. The CDR3 covers 15 residues. This chain's CDR3 is CASYSLGTAGYEQYV. CDR3 bases: TGTGCCAGCTATTCCCTTGGGACTGCCGGCTACGAGCAGTACGTC.

The chain combines TRBV18 with TRBJ2-7; 7 bases line up with TRBD1. The J segment lost 10 bases and the V segment lost 3 bases, leaving 6 bases of the junction unmatched. Germline-derived CDR1 and CDR2 are KGHSH and LQKENI. The length of the CDR3 is 12 residues. The CDR3 here is CASSPDREYQYF. CDR3 bases: TGTGCCAGCTCACCCGACAGGGAATATCAGTACTTC.

About this clone: The junction and the germline gene differ at one end; a read error may be behind it. V usage is TRBV7-7 and J usage is TRBJ2-1, with D possibly TRBD1 on 5 matching bases. Germline assignment: CDR1 SSHAT and CDR2 FNYEAQ (reference sequence). This CDR3 comprises 13 residues. CDR3: CASSLAFRGEQFF. DNA for the CDR3: TGTGCTAGCAGCTTAGCCTTTAGGGGTGAGCAGTTCTTC.

In regard to this clone: The same CDR3 is also encoded by other DNA sequences in this sample. The chain carries TRBV11-3 and TRBJ1-2, with TRBD1 matching over 10 bases. Looked up from germline, CDR1 is SGHNT and CDR2 is YENEEA. Trimming removed 6 bases from V and 8 bases from J; junction bases left unmatched: 3. CDR3 length: 12 residues. This chain's CDR3 is CASRDRGQGYTF. The CDR3, as DNA: TGTGCCAGCAGAGACAGGGGGCAAGGCTACACCTTC.

The CDR3 sequence is CAWSFGASATYEQYF. As DNA, the CDR3 is TGTGCCTGGAGTTTTGGGGCTAGCGCAACCTACGAGCAGTACTTC. The chain links TRBV30 to TRBJ2-7; perhaps TRBD2 as D (6 bases). There are 15 residues in the CDR3. Trimming stripped 2 bases from V and 2 bases from J, with 16 bases between. Germline V gene sequence: CDR1 GTSNPN, CDR2 SVGIG (reference sequence). Using reference TRBV30 and TRBJ2-7 for the parts outside the CDR3, the full variable domain is SQTIHQWPATLVQPVGSPLSLECTVEGTSNPNLYWYRQAAGRGLQLLFYSVGIGQISSEVPQNLSASRPQDRQFILSSKKLLLSDSGFYLCAWSFGASATYEQYFGPGTRLTVT.

V and J are TRBV5-4 and TRBJ1-1, with TRBD1 identical over 10 bases. The trim removed 3 bases at V and 11 bases at J, leaving 7 bases unmatched. The CDR3 totals 13 residues. Germline CDR1 is SGHNT and CDR2 is YYREEE (reference sequence). CDR3 region: CASSSRTGGSAFF. The CDR3 DNA sequence: TGTGCCAGCAGCTCCCGGACAGGGGGTTCCGCTTTCTTT.

The chain combines TRBV5-6 with TRBJ1-2; 8 nucleotides agree with TRBD1. V lost 1 base to trimming and J lost 6 bases; unmatched junction nucleotides: 8. The CDR3 is made up of 15 amino acids. Germline CDR1 is SGHDT and CDR2 is YYEEEE. CDR3 in DNA: TGTGCCAGCAGCTTGCCCTCCAGGGGGCAGAATGGCTACACCTTC. It is translated as CASSLPSRGQNGYTF.

This rearrangement joins TRBV6-5 to TRBJ2-1, with 10 bases lining up with TRBD2. The CDR3 has 12 residues. CDR1 is MNHEY, CDR2 SVGAGI, per germline. The V segment lost 4 bases and the J segment 12 bases; nucleotides outside the gene matches: 3. CDR3 protein: CASSLLAGRQFF. The CDR3 nucleotides are TGTGCCAGCAGTTTACTAGCGGGGCGGCAGTTCTTC.

On this clone itself: One base away lies a much larger clone, so this may be a sequencing read error. V and J are TRBV5-1 and TRBJ2-4, with 9 nucleotides matching TRBD1. The length of the CDR3 is 13 residues. Trimming took 4 bases from V and 6 from J; bases not matched to a gene: 2. Looked up from germline, CDR1 is SGHRS and CDR2 is YFSETQ. The CDR3 here is CASSRGQGNIQYF. The DNA for the CDR3 is TGCGCCAGCAGCCGGGGACAGGGAAACATTCAGTACTTC.

This clone has just a few counts. The chain recombines TRBV5-5 with TRBJ2-7; perhaps TRBD2 as D (6 bases). Germline V gene sequence: CDR1 SGHKS, CDR2 YYEKEE (reference sequence). This CDR3 has 16 residues. Trimming cost V 0 bases and J 2 bases, with 15 bases left between them. The CDR3 region is CASSLDGGLYPYEQYF. The DNA for the CDR3 is TGTGCCAGCAGCTTGGACGGAGGGTTATACCCCTACGAGCAGTACTTC.

V and J are TRBV19 and TRBJ2-5; 7 bases fit TRBD1. Germline CDR1 reads LNHDA; CDR2 reads SQIVND (reference sequence). The CDR3 is 14 amino acids. With V trimmed by 5 bases and J by 2 bases, 5 bases remained unmatched. In DNA, the CDR3 is TGTGCCAGTAGTCCCGGACAGGTGCAAGAGACCCAGTACTTC. Amino acid sequence: CASSPGQVQETQYF.

The sample holds a few counts of this clone. The chain has TRBV4-3 and TRBJ2-1; unclear D gene. Per the germline V gene, CDR1 is LGHNA and CDR2 is YSLEER. V lost 0 bases and J 5 bases, leaving 8 bases between the germline ends. The CDR3 runs 14 residues. CDR3 sequence (DNA): TGCGCCAGCAGCCAAGATTTCCTTGACAATGAGCAGTTCTTC. This codes for CASSQDFLDNEQFF.